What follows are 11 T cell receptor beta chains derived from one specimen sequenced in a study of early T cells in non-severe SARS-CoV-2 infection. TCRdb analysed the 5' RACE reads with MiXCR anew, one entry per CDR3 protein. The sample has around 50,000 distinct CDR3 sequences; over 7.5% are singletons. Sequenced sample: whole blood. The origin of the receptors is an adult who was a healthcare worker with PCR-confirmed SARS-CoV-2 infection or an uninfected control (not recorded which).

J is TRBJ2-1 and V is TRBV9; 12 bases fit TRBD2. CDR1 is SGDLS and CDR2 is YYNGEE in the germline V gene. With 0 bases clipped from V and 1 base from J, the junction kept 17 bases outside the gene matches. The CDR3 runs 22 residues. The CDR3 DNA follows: TGTGCCAGCAGCGTAGTACCCTCTTTTCTAGCGGGAGGGTTTTGGTCCTACAATGAGCAGTTCTTC. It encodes CASSVVPSFLAGGFWSYNEQFF.

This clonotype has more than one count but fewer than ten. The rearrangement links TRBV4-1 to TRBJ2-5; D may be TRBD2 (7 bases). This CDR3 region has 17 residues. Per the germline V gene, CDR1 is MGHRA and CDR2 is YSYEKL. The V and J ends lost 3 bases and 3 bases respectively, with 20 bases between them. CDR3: CASSHPRGGELEETQYF. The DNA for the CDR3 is TGCGCCAGCAGCCACCCCAGGGGAGGGGAATTGGAAGAGACCCAGTACTTC.

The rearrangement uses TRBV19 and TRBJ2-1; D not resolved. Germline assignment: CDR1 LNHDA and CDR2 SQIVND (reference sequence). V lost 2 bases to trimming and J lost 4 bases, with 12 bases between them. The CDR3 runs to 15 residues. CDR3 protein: CASSILLVGYNEQFF. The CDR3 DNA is TGTGCCAGTAGTATACTGTTGGTGGGGTACAATGAGCAGTTCTTC.

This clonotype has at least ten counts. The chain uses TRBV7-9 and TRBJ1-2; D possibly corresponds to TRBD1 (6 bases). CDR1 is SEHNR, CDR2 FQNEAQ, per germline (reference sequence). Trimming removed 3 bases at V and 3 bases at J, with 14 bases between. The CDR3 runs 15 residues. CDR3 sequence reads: CASSFGQPFYYGYTF. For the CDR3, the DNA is TGTGCCAGCAGCTTCGGACAGCCCTTCTACTATGGCTACACCTTC.

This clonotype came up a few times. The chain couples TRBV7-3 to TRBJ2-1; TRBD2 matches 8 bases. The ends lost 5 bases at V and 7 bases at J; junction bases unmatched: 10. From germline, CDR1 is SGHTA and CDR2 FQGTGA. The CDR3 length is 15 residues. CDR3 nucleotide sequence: TGTGCCAGCAGCGACCCGCTAGCGGGTGTAAATGAGCAGTTCTTC. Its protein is CASSDPLAGVNEQFF.

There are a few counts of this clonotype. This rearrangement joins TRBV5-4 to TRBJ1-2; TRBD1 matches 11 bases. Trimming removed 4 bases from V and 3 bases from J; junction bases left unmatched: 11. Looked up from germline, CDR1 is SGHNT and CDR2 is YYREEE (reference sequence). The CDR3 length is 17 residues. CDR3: CASSPILDRGPYYGYTF. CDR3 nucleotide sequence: TGTGCCAGCAGCCCGATCCTGGACAGGGGGCCCTACTATGGCTACACCTTC.

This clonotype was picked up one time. The CDR3 loop reads CSVEDLRSSGSPGEQYF. The DNA of the CDR3 is TGCAGCGTTGAAGATCTTCGGTCTAGCGGGAGCCCGGGGGAGCAGTACTTC. This chain joins TRBV29-1 and TRBJ2-7; 10 bases are a match to TRBD2. This CDR3 has 17 amino acids. CDR1 SQVTM and CDR2 ANQGSEA come from the germline V gene. Trimming cost V 0 bases and J 7 bases; bases outside gene matches: 15.

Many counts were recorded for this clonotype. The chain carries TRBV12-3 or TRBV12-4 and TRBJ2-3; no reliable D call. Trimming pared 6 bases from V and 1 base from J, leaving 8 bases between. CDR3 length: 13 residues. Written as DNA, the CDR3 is TGTGCCAGCAGAACGAGCGGCACAGATACGCAGTATTTT. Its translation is CASRTSGTDTQYF.

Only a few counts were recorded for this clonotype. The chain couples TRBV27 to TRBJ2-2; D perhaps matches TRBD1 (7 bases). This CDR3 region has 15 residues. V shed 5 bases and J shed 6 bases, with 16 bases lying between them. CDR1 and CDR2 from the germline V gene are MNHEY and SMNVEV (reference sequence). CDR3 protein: CASSSAGGRAGELFF. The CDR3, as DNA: TGTGCCAGCAGTAGTGCAGGGGGGCGGGCCGGGGAGCTGTTTTTT.

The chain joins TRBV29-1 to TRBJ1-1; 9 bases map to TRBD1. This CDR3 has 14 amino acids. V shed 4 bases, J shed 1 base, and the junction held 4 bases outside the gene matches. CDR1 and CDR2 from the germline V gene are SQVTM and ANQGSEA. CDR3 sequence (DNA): TGCAGCGTTGTTCGGACAGGGGAGAACACTGAAGCTTTCTTT. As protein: CSVVRTGENTEAFF.

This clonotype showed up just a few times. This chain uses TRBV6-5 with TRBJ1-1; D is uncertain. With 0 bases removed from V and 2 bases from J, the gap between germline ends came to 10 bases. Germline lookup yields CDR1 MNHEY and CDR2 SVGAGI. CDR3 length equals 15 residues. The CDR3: CASSYSLAGNTEAFF. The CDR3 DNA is TGTGCCAGCAGTTACTCGTTAGCGGGTAACACTGAAGCTTTCTTT.